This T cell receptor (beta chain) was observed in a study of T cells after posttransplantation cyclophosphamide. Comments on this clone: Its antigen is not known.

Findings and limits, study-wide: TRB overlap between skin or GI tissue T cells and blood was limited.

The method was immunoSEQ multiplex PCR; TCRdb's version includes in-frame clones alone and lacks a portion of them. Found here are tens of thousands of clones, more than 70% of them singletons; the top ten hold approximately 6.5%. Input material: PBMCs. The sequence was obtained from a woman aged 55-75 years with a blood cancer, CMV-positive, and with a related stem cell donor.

CDR3 sequence reads: CASSPGTSGTSSTDTQYF. The CDR3 DNA reads as TGTGCCAGCTCTCCGGGGACTAGCGGAACTTCTAGCACAGATACGCAGTATTTT. This sequence joins TRBV7-9 and TRBJ2-3; the match to TRBD2 covers 11 bases. The CDR3 is 18 residues long. V gave up 8 bases and J gave up 0 bases; unmatched junction bases: 13. Germline lookup yields CDR1 SEHNR and CDR2 FQNEAQ (reference sequence).